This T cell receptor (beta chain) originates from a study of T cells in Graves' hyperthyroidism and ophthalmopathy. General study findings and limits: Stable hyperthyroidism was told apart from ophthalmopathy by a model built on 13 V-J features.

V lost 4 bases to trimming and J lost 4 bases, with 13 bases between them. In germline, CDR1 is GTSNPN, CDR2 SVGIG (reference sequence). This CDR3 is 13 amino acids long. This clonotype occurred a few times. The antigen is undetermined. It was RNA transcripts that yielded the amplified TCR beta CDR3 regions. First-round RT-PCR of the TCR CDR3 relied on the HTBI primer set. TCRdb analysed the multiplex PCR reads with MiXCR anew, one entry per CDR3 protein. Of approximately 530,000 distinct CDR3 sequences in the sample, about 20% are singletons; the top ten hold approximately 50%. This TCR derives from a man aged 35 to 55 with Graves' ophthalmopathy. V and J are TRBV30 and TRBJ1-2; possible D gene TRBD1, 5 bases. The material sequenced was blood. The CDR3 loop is CAWTQGMGYGYTF. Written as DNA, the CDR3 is TGTGCCTGGACCCAGGGTATGGGCTATGGCTACACCTTC.